The T cell receptor beta chain under discussion was sequenced for a study of T cell responses to AZD1222 COVID-19 vaccine. Background on the study: Pooled in the analysis were second doses at about 4 or about 12 weeks.

Using immunoSEQ multiplex PCR, the repertoire was profiled, and TCRdb retains in-frame clones only, with some absent. The table shows fewer than 140,000 clones, with 85% to 90% occurring only once. Study findings and constraints: Reportedly, nearly half of unique spike TCRs recognized epitopes outside B.1.351/B.1.1.7 mutations. Sampling captured repertoires only after the peak T cell response. Spike was spanned by vaccine-associated CD4 TCRs, with dominance at 160-218 and 743-854.

To note about this clone: Its antigen is unknown.

The CDR3 is 15 amino acids. Trimming pared 4 bases from V and 5 bases from J, leaving 17 bases between. Germline V gene data show CDR1 as SNHLY and CDR2 as FYNNEI. V gene TRBV2 combines with J gene TRBJ1-1; D is uncertain. The sequence came from an adult in good health. The sequencing used peripheral blood, collected on day 0 of AZD1222 vaccination. The CDR3 nucleotides read TGTGCCAGCAGTGCAATACAAACGGCGGCAACTGAAGCTTTCTTT. It specifies CASSAIQTAATEAFF.